The T cell receptor beta chain described here comes from a study of T cell responses to AZD1222 COVID-19 vaccine. Study in general: The study pooled second doses at about 4 or about 12 weeks.

Study results and caveats: Females made up more of the donors, who were largely white British, and clonal diversity may have come out too low. Elevations in Spike-specific TCR breadth and depth followed administration of two AZD1222 doses. Only five to seven AZD1222 recipients tested seropositive at baseline.

V lost 6 bases to trimming and J lost 0 bases, with 15 bases between them. Germline-derived CDR1 and CDR2 are SGHNT and YYREEE (reference sequence). This CDR3 contains 15 residues. Note on this clone: What it recognizes is unknown.

Using immunoSEQ multiplex PCR, the repertoire was profiled, and TCRdb retains in-frame clones only, with some absent. The sample shows about 96,000 clones, approximately 87% of them seen only once. The sequence came from an adult in good health. Specimen: peripheral blood, collected on day 0 of AZD1222 vaccination. The V call is TRBV5-4, the J call TRBJ1-1, with D possibly being TRBD1 (5 bases). The CDR3 nucleotides read TGTGCCAGCACCGCTGGTGGGGCCGTGAACACTGAAGCTTTCTTT. Translated, it gives CASTAGGAVNTEAFF.